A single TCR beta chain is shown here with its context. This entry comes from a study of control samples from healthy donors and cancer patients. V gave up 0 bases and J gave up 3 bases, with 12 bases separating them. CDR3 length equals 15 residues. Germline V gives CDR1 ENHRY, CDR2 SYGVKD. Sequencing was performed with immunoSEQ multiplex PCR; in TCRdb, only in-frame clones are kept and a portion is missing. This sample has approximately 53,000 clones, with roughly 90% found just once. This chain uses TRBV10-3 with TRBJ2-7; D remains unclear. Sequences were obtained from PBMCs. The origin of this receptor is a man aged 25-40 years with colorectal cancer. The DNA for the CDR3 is TGTGCCATCAGTGAGTCGAGGAACCCCGGCTACGAGCAGTACTTC. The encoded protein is CAISESRNPGYEQYF.